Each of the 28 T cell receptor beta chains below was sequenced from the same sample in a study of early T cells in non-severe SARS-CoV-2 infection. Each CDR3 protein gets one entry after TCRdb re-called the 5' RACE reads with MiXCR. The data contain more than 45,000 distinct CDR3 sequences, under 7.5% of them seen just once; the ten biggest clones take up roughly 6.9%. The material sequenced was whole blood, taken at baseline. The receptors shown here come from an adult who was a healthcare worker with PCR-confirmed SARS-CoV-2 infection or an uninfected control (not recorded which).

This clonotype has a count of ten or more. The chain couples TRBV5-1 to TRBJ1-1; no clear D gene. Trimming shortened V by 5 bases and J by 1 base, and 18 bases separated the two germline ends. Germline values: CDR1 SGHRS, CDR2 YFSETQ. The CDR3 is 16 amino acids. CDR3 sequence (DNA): TGCGCCAGCAGGCCCGGGTCAACAACCTCGAACACTGAAGCTTTCTTT. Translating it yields CASRPGSTTSNTEAFF.

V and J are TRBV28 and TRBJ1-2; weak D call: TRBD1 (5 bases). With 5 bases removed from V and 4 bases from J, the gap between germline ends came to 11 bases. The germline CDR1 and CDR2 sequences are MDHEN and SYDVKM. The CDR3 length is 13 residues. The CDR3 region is CASSGLGLYGYTF. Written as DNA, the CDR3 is TGTGCCAGCAGTGGTTTGGGGCTCTATGGCTACACCTTC.

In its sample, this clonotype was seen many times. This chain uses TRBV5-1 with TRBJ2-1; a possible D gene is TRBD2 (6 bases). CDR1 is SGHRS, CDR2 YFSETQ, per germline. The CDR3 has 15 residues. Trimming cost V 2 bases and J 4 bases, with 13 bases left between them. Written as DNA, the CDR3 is TGCGCCAGCAGCTTAACGGGGACTGAATACAATGAGCAGTTCTTC. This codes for CASSLTGTEYNEQFF. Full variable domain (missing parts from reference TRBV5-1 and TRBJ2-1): KAGVTQTPRYLIKTRGQQVTLSCSPISGHRSVSWYQQTPGQGLQFLFEYFSETQRNKGNFPGRFSGRQFSNSRSEMNVSTLELGDSALYLCASSLTGTEYNEQFFGPGTRLTVL.

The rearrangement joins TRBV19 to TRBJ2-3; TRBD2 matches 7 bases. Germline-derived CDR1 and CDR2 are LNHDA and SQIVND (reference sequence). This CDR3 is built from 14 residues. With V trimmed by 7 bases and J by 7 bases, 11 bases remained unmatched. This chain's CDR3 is CASKSPGGSNTQYF. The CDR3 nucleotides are TGTGCCAGTAAATCCCCCGGCGGGAGCAATACGCAGTATTTT.

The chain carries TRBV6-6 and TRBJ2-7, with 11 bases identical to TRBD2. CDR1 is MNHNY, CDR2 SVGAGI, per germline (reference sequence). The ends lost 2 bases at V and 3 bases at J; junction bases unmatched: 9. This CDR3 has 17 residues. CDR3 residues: CASSYAPLAGGIYEQYF. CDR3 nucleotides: TGTGCCAGCAGTTACGCCCCGCTAGCGGGAGGTATCTACGAGCAGTACTTC.

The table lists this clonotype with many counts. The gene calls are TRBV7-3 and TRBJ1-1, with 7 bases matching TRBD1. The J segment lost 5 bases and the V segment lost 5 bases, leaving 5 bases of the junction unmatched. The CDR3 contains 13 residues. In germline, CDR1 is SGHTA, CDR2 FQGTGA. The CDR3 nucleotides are TGTGCCAGCAGCCAAGACAGGGCGACTGAAGCTTTCTTT. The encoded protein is CASSQDRATEAFF.

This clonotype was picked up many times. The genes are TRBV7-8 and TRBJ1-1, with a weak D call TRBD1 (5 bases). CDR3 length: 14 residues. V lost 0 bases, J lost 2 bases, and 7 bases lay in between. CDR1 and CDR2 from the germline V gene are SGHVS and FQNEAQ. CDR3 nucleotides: TGTGCCAGCAGCTTAGCGGGGGTTAACACTGAAGCTTTCTTT. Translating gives CASSLAGVNTEAFF.

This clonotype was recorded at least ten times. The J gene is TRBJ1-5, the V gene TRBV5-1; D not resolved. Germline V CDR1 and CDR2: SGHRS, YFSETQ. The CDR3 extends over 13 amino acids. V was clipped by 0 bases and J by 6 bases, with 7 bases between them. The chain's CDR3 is CASSLAWGQPQHF. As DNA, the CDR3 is TGCGCCAGCAGCTTGGCCTGGGGTCAGCCCCAGCATTTT.

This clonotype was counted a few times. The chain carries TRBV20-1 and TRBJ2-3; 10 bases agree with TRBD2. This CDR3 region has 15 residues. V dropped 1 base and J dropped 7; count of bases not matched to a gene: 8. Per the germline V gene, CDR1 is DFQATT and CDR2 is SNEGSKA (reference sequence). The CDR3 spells CSARVPSGGMNTQYF. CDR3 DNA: TGCAGTGCTAGAGTCCCTAGCGGGGGTATGAATACGCAGTATTTT.

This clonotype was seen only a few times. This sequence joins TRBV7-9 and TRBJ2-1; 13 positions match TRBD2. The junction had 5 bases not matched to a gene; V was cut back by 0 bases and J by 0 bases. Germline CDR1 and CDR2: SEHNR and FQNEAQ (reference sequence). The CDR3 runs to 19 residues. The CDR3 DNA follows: TGTGCCAGCAGCTTAGCGCTTACTAGCGGGAGGGCCTCCTACAATGAGCAGTTCTTC. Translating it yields CASSLALTSGRASYNEQFF.

The CDR3 is CASSRSGTGELFF. CDR3 DNA: TGTGCCAGCAGTCGGAGTGGCACCGGGGAGCTGTTTTTT. This chain joins TRBV7-3 and TRBJ2-2; D remains unclear. V lost 6 bases and J lost 4, with 9 bases in between. Germline loops: CDR1 SGHTA, CDR2 FQGTGA. The CDR3 runs 13 residues.

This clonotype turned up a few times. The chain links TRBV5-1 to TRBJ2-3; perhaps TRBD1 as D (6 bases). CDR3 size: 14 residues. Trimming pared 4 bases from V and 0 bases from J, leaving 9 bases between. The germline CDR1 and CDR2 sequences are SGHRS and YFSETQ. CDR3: CASSLGHSTDTQYF. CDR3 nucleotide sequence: TGCGCCAGCAGCCTGGGACATAGCACAGATACGCAGTATTTT. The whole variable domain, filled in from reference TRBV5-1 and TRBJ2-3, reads KAGVTQTPRYLIKTRGQQVTLSCSPISGHRSVSWYQQTPGQGLQFLFEYFSETQRNKGNFPGRFSGRQFSNSRSEMNVSTLELGDSALYLCASSLGHSTDTQYFGPGTRLTVL.

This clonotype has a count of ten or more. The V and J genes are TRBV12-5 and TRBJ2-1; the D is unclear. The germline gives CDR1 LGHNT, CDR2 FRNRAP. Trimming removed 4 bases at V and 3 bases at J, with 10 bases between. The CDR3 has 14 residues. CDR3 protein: CASGSDMIYNEQFF. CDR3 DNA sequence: TGTGCTAGTGGTTCCGACATGATCTACAATGAGCAGTTCTTC.

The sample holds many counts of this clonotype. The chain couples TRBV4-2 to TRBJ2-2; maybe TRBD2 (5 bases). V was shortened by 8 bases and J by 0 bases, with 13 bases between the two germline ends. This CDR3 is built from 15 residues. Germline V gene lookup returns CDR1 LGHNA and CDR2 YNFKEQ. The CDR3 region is CASRGSGPNTGELFF. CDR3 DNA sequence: TGTGCCAGCCGCGGCAGCGGACCGAACACCGGGGAGCTGTTTTTT.

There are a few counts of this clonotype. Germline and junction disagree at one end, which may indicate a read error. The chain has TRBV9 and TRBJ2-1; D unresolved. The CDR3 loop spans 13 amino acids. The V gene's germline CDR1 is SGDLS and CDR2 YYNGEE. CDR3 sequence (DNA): TGTGCCAGCAGCCCGCCCCGCCCCAATCAGCAGTTCTTC. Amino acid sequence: CASSPPRPNQQFF.

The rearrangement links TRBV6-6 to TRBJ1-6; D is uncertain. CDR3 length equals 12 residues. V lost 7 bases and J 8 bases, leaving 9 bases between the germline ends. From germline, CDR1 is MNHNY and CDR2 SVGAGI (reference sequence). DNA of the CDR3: TGTGCCAGCACTAGATTAGATTCACCCCTCCACTTT. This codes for CASTRLDSPLHF.

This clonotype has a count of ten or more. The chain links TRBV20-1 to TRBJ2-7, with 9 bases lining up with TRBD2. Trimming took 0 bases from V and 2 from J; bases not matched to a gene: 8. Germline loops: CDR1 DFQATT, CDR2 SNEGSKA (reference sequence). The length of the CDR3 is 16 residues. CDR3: CSARDWASGVAYEQYF. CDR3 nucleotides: TGCAGTGCTAGAGATTGGGCTAGCGGGGTAGCCTACGAGCAGTACTTC.

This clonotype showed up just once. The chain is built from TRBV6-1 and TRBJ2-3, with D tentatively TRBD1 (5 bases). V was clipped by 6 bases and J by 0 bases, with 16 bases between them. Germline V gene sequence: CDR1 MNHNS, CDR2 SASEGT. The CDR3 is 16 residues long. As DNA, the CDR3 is TGTGCCAGCAGGGGGCCTAGGACATCTAGCACAGATACGCAGTATTTT. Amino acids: CASRGPRTSSTDTQYF.

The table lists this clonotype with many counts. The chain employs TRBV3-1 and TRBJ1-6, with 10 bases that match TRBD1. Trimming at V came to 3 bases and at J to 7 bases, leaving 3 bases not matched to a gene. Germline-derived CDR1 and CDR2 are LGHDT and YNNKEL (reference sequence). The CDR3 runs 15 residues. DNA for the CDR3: TGTGCCAGCAGCCATCGGACAGGGGGGAATTCACCCCTCCACTTT. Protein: CASSHRTGGNSPLHF. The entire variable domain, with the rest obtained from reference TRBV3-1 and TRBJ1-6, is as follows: DTAVSQTPKYLVTQMGNDKSIKCEQNLGHDTMYWYKQDSKKFLKIMFSYNNKELIINETVPNRFSPKSPDKAHLNLHINSLELGDSAVYFCASSHRTGGNSPLHFGNGTRLTVT.

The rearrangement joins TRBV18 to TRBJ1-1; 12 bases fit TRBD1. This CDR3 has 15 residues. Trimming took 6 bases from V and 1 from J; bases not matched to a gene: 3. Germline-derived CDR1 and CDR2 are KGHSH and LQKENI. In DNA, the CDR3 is TGTGCCAGCTCGTCGGGACAGGGGGCGAACACTGAAGCTTTCTTT. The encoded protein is CASSSGQGANTEAFF.

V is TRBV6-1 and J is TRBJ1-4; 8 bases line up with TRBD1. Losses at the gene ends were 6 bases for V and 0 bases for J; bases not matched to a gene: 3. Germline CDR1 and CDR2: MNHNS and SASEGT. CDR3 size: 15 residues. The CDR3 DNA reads TGTGCCAGCAGGGAGGGACAGGCAACTAATGAAAAACTGTTTTTT. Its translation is CASREGQATNEKLFF.

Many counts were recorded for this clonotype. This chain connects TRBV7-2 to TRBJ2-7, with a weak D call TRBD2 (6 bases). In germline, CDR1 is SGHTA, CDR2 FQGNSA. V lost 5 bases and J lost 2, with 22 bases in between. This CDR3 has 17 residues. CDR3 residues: CASSPRRAGLNAYEQYF. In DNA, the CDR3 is TGTGCCAGCAGCCCCCGTCGTGCGGGGCTAAACGCCTACGAGCAGTACTTC.

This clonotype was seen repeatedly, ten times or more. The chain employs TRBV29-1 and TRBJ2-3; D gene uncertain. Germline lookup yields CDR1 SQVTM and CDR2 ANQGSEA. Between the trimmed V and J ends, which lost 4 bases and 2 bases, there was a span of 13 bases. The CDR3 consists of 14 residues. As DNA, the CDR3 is TGCAGCGTTGTGGCATTGCGTTACACAGATACGCAGTATTTT. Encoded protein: CSVVALRYTDTQYF.

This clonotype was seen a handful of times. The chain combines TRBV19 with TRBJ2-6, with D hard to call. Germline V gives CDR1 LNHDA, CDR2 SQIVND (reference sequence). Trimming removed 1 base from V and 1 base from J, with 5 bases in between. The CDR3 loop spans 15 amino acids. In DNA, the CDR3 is TGTGCCAGTAGTATAGGCCTTTCTGGGGCCAACGTCCTGACTTTC. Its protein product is CASSIGLSGANVLTF.

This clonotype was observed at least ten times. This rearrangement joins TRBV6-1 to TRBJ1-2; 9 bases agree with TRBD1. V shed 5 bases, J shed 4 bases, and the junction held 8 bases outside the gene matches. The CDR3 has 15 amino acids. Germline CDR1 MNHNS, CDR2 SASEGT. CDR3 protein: CASSRDRGKVYGYTF. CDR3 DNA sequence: TGTGCCAGCAGTAGAGACAGGGGGAAGGTCTATGGCTACACCTTC.

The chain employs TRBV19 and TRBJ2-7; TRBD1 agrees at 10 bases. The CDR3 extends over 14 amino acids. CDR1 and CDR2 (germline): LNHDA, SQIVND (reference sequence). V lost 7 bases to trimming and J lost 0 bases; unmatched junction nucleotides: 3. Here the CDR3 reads CASKTGGASYEQYF. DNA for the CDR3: TGTGCCAGTAAGACAGGGGGCGCCTCCTACGAGCAGTACTTC.

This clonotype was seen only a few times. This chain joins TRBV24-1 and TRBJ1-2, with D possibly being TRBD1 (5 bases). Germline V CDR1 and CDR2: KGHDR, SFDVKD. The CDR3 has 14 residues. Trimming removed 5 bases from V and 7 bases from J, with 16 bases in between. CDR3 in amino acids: CATSASGIGAGYTF. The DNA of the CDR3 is TGTGCCACCAGTGCCTCAGGGATTGGAGCTGGCTACACCTTC.

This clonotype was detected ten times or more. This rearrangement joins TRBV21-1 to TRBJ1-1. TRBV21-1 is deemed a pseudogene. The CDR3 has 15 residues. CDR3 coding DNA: TGTGCCAGCAACATGCAGGGAGGGACGAACACTGAAGCTTTCTTT. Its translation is CASNMQGGTNTEAFF.